The 11 T cell receptor beta chains in this list originate from one sample, sequenced in a study of cytomegalovirus exposure and HLA in healthy donors. Amplification used 60 Vbeta primers and 13 Jbeta primers. The assay was immunoSEQ multiplex PCR, and TCRdb's table has in-frame clones only and misses some. The sample carries about 93,000 clones, more than 55% recorded once. Material for sequencing was PBMCs. These receptors came from a boy aged 10-17 years in good health and CMV-seropositive.

This clone has a single count. The chain joins TRBV27 to TRBJ2-3, with D maybe TRBD2 (5 bases). Germline loops: CDR1 MNHEY, CDR2 SMNVEV (reference sequence). V shed 3 bases and J shed 3 bases, with 19 bases lying between them. The CDR3 loop spans 17 amino acids. DNA of the CDR3: TGTGCCAGCAGTTTTGATCGAGGAGATGGAGGAACAGATACGCAGTATTTT. Residues: CASSFDRGDGGTDTQYF.

The chain is built from TRBV5-1 and TRBJ2-3; 7 nucleotides align to TRBD2. V lost 5 bases to trimming and J lost 6 bases; unmatched junction nucleotides: 15. Per germline, CDR1 SGHRS and CDR2 YFSETQ. The CDR3 extends over 16 amino acids. The CDR3 DNA follows: TGCGCCAGCAGGTTTTATGACCGCGGGGGATCCGATACGCAGTATTTT. Its translation is CASRFYDRGGSDTQYF.

The genes are TRBV4-2 and TRBJ2-7, with 12 bases matching TRBD2. V dropped 0 bases and J dropped 2; count of bases not matched to a gene: 8. Germline CDR1 and CDR2: LGHNA and YNFKEQ. The CDR3 contains 18 residues. For the CDR3, the DNA is TGTGCCAGCAGCCAAGATATGCCTAGCGGGGGGGCCACCTACGAGCAGTACTTC. Translating gives CASSQDMPSGGATYEQYF.

The rearrangement joins TRBV20-1 to TRBJ1-4, with a possible D match to TRBD1 (6 bases). The CDR3 length is 11 residues. Between the trimmed V and J ends, which lost 5 bases and 14 bases, there was a span of 15 bases. In germline, CDR1 is DFQATT, CDR2 SNEGSKA (reference sequence). The CDR3 DNA follows: TGCAGTGCTGCCAGGGGTAAATGGCTGTTTTTT. Translating it yields CSAARGKWLFF.

The table lists this clone with a few counts. The chain couples TRBV2 to TRBJ1-1, with 12 nucleotides matching TRBD1. The trim removed 7 bases at V and 11 bases at J, leaving 2 bases unmatched. The CDR3 has 11 residues. Germline CDR1 reads SNHLY; CDR2 reads FYNNEI. CDR3 sequence: CASKGQGAAFF. The CDR3 DNA follows: TGTGCCAGCAAGGGACAGGGGGCGGCTTTCTTT.

The chain has TRBV7-6 and TRBJ1-1; a weak D match, TRBD1 (6 bases). V dropped 5 bases and J dropped 3 bases, with 10 bases sitting between them. CDR1 is SGHVS and CDR2 is FNYEAQ in the germline V gene. The CDR3 sequence is 13 residues long. CDR3 region: CASSTNRDTEAFF. The DNA for the CDR3 is TGTGCCAGCAGCACTAACAGGGACACTGAAGCTTTCTTT.

V usage is TRBV4-2 and J usage is TRBJ2-3, with a tentative D call TRBD1 (6 bases). The CDR3 runs to 17 residues. V was clipped by 1 base and J by 2 bases, with 16 bases between them. The germline V gene has CDR1 LGHNA and CDR2 YNFKEQ. This chain's CDR3 is CASSQGGQGTYTDTQYF. Written as DNA, the CDR3 is TGTGCCAGCAGCCAAGGGGGGCAGGGGACATACACAGATACGCAGTATTTT.

The CDR3 is CASSGYDVGGAAEAFF. DNA for the CDR3: TGTGCCAGCAGTGGTTACGACGTGGGGGGGGCAGCTGAAGCTTTCTTT. J is TRBJ1-1 and V is TRBV28; D might be TRBD1 (6 bases). Trimming removed 5 bases at V and 6 bases at J, with 22 bases between. This CDR3 has 16 amino acids. CDR1 and CDR2 (germline): MDHEN, SYDVKM.

The chain couples TRBV7-9 to TRBJ1-3, with TRBD1 matching over 9 bases. CDR3 length: 17 residues. Per the germline V gene, CDR1 is SEHNR and CDR2 is FQNEAQ (reference sequence). V lost 0 bases to trimming and J lost 7 bases; unmatched junction nucleotides: 10. DNA for the CDR3: TGTGCCAGCAGCTTAGCGGGACAGGGCATAAGTTACAACACCATATATTTT. Its protein product is CASSLAGQGISYNTIYF.

As to this clone: One junction end does not reproduce the germline sequence, and a read error may be involved. The rearrangement links TRBV4-1 to TRBJ1-5, with D possibly being TRBD1 (5 bases). Germline V gene data show CDR1 as MGHRA and CDR2 as YSYEKL. The length of the CDR3 is 14 residues. CDR3 nucleotides: TGCGCCAGCAGCCAAGCAAGGGGAGGGCAGCCCCAGAATTTT. This sequence encodes CASSQARGGQPQNF.

The chain is built from TRBV5-6 and TRBJ1-6, with 9 bases identical to TRBD1. V lost 3 bases, J lost 7 bases, and 5 bases stayed unmatched. Germline CDR1 and CDR2: SGHDT and YYEEEE. The CDR3 has 15 residues. CDR3 nucleotide sequence: TGTGCCAGCAGCTGGGGACAGGGTCACAATTCACCCCTCCACTTT. This encodes CASSWGQGHNSPLHF.